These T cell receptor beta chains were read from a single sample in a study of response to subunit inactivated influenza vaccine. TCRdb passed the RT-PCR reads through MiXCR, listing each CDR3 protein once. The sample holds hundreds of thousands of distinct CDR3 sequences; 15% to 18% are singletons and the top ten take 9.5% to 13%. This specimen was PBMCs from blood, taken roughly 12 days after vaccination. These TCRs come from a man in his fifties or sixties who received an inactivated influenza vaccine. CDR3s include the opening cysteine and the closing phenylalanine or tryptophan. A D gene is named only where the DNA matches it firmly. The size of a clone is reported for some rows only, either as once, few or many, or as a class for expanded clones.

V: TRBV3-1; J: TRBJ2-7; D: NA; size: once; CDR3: CASSLAWAYEQYF; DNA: TGTGCCAGCAGCCTAGCCTGGGCCTACGAGCAGTACTTC
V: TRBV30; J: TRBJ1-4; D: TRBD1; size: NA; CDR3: CAWSAGQGVREKLFF; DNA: TGTGCCTGGAGTGCGGGACAGGGAGTTCGCGAAAAACTGTTTTTT
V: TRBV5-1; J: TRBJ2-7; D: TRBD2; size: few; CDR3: CASRPSGVAGVREQYF; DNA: TGCGCCAGCAGGCCATCCGGGGTAGCGGGAGTACGGGAGCAGTACTTC
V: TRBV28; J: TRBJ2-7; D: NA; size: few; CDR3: CASRGVGVGTTLYEQYF; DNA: TGTGCCAGCAGGGGGGTAGGTGTGGGGACCACCCTCTACGAGCAGTACTTC
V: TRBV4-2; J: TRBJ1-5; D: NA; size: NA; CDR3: CASSQVSGRDSNQPQHF; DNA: TGTGCCAGCAGCCAAGTCAGTGGCAGGGATAGCAATCAGCCCCAGCATTTT
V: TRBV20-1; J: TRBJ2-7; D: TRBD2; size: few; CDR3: CSAAGGPTYEQYF; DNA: TGCAGTGCTGCGGGAGGGCCCACCTACGAGCAGTACTTC
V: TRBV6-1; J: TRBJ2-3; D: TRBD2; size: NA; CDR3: CASRSGLAGYTDTQYF; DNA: TGTGCCAGCAGATCGGGACTAGCGGGATACACAGATACGCAGTATTTT
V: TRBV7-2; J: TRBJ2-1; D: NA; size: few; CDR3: CASSLGVGYNEQFF; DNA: TGTGCCAGCAGCTTAGGGGTAGGTTACAATGAGCAGTTCTTC
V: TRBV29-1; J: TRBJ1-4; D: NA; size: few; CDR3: CSVAPGTGGEKLFF; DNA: TGCAGCGTTGCCCCTGGAACAGGCGGGGAAAAACTGTTTTTT
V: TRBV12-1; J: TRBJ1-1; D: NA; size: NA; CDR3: CASSFRGLDAEAFF; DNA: TGTGCCAGCAGCTTTCGGGGGCTTGACGCTGAAGCTTTCTTT
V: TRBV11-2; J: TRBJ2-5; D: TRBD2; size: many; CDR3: CASSSRAGLAGFNQETQYF; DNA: TGTGCCAGCAGCTCGAGGGCGGGACTAGCGGGGTTTAATCAAGAGACCCAGTACTTC
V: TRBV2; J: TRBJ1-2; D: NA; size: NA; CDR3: CASSDVGGSYGYTF; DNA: TGTGCCAGCAGTGACGTCGGGGGTAGCTATGGCTACACCTTC
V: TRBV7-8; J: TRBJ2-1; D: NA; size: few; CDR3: CASSLGSTVYNEQFF; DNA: TGTGCCAGCAGCTTAGGTTCGACGGTTTACAATGAGCAGTTCTTC
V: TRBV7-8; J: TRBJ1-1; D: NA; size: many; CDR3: CASSPFTGKMNTEAFF; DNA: TGTGCCAGCAGCCCGTTCACTGGTAAGATGAACACTGAAGCTTTCTTT
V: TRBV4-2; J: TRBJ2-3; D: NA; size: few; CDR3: CASSQDQISTDTQYF; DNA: TGTGCCAGCAGCCAAGACCAGATTAGCACAGATACGCAGTATTTT
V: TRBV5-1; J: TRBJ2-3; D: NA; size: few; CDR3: CASSLAGAGLADTQYF; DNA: TGCGCCAGCAGCTTGGCCGGGGCAGGGTTAGCAGATACGCAGTATTTT
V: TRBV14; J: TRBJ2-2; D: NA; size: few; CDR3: CASSLHPGSPNTGELFF; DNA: TGTGCCAGCAGCCTCCACCCCGGGAGTCCGAACACCGGGGAGCTGTTTTTT
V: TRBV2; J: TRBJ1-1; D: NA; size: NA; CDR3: CASSERGLNTEAFF; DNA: TGTGCCAGCAGTGAAAGGGGGTTAAACACTGAAGCTTTCTTT
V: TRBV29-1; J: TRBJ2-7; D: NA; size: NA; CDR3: CSVSDGVGEQYF; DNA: TGCAGCGTTTCTGATGGGGTGGGCGAGCAGTACTTC
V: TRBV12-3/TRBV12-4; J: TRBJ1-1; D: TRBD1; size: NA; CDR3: CASSTRQGLNTEAFF; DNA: TGTGCCAGCAGTACTAGACAGGGATTAAACACTGAAGCTTTCTTT
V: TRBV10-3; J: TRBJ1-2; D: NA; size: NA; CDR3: CAISSDSYGYTF; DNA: TGTGCCATCAGCTCAGACAGCTATGGCTACACCTTC
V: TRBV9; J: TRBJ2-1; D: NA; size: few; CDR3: CASSVLPNNEQFF; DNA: TGTGCCAGCAGCGTACTCCCTAACAATGAGCAGTTCTTC
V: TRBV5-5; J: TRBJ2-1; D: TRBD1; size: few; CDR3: CASSPRVRTGPYNEQFF; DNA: TGTGCCAGCAGCCCCCGGGTGAGGACAGGGCCGTACAATGAGCAGTTCTTC
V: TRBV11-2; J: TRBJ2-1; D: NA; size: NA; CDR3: CASSSPRRGTYNEQFF; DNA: TGTGCCAGCAGCTCCCCCCGCAGGGGAACCTACAATGAGCAGTTCTTC
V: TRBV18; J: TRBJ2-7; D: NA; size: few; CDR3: CASSPNLQSNEQYF; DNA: TGTGCCAGCTCACCTAATTTACAGAGTAACGAGCAGTACTTC
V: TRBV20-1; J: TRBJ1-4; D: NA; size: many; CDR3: CSARRVETNEKLFF; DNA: TGCAGTGCTCGGCGTGTTGAAACTAATGAAAAACTGTTTTTT
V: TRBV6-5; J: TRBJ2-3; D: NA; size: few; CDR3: CASSYVSPLKSTDTQYF; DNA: TGTGCCAGCAGTTACGTCTCCCCCTTAAAAAGCACAGATACGCAGTATTTT
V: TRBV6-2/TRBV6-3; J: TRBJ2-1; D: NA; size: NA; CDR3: CASSYISPREQFF; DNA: TGTGCCAGCAGTTACATCAGCCCTCGGGAGCAGTTCTTC
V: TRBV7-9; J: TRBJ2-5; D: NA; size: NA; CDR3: CASSLAGAKTQYF; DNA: TGTGCCAGCAGCTTAGCTGGGGCGAAGACCCAGTACTTC
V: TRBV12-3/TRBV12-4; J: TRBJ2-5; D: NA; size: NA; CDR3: CASSSLGNRETQYF; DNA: TGTGCCAGCAGTTCTCTGGGGAATCGAGAGACCCAGTACTTC
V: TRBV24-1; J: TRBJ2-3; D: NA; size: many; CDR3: CATSDDYTDTQYF; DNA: TGTGCCACCAGTGATGACTACACAGATACGCAGTATTTT
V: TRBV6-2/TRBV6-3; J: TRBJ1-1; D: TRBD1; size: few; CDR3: CASSYSPGRGETEAFF; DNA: TGTGCCAGCAGTTACTCGCCTGGCAGGGGGGAAACTGAAGCTTTCTTT
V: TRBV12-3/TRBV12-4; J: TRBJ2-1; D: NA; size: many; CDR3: CASSLVHPGDEQFF; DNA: TGTGCCAGCAGTTTAGTACATCCGGGCGATGAGCAGTTCTTC
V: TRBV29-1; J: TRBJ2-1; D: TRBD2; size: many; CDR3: CSVGVAGALDEQFF; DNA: TGCAGCGTTGGGGTAGCGGGAGCCTTGGATGAGCAGTTCTTC
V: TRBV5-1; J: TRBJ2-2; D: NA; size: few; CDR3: CASSTGRVNTGELFF; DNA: TGCGCCAGCAGCACGGGCAGGGTGAATACCGGGGAGCTGTTTTTT
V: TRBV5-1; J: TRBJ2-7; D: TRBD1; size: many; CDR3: CASSLRTGGLSEQYF; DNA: TGCGCCAGCAGCCTGCGGACAGGGGGCTTATCCGAGCAGTACTTC
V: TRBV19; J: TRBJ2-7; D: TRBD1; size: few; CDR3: CASSVLGGGSEQYF; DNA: TGTGCCAGTAGTGTCCTAGGGGGCGGAAGCGAGCAGTACTTC
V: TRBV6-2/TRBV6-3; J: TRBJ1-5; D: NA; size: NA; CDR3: CASSRDSDGNQPQHF; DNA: TGTGCCAGCAGTCGTGACTCGGACGGCAATCAGCCCCAGCATTTT
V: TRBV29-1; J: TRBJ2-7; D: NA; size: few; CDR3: CSVEDPGSPFEQYF; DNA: TGCAGCGTTGAAGATCCCGGGAGCCCTTTCGAGCAGTACTTC
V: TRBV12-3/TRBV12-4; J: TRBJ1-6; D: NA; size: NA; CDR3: CASRIQDNSPLHF; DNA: TGTGCCAGCAGGATACAAGATAATTCACCCCTCCACTTT
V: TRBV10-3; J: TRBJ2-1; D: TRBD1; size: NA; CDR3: CAISNGRDSPPNEQFF; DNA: TGTGCCATCAGCAACGGCCGGGACAGCCCTCCCAATGAGCAGTTCTTC
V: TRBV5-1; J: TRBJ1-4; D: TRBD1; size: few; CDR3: CASSVQQGGNEKLFF; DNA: TGCGCCAGCAGCGTACAACAGGGGGGTAATGAAAAACTGTTTTTT
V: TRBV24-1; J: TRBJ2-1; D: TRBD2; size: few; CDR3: CATSDLDSGISEQFF; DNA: TGTGCCACCAGTGATTTGGATAGCGGGATTTCTGAGCAGTTCTTC
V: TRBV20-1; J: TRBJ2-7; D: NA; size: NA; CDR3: CSAPGARTGGYEQYF; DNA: TGCAGTGCTCCGGGGGCCAGGACAGGAGGATACGAGCAGTACTTC
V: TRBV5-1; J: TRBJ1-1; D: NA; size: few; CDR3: CATSSGGFDTEAFF; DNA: TGCGCCACCTCCTCCGGGGGGTTTGACACTGAAGCTTTCTTT
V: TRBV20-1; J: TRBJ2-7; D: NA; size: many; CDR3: CSARVRTSYEQYF; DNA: TGCAGTGCTAGGGTCAGGACCTCCTACGAGCAGTACTTC
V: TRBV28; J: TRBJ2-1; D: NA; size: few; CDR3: CASSLEVDSSRITYNEQFF; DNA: TGTGCCAGCAGTTTAGAGGTGGACTCTAGTCGAATTACCTACAATGAGCAGTTCTTC
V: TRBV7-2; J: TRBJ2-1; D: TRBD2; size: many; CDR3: CASSLLRGGEQFF; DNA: TGTGCCAGCAGCTTATTACGGGGAGGGGAGCAGTTCTTC
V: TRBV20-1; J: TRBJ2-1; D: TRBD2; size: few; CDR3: CSANGLAGESSYNEQFF; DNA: TGCAGTGCTAATGGTTTAGCGGGGGAGAGCTCCTACAATGAGCAGTTCTTC
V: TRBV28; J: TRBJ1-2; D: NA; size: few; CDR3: CASSSPSGYTF; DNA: TGTGCCAGCAGTTCTCCCAGTGGCTACACCTTC
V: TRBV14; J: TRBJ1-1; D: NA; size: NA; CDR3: CASSPVRMGTEAFF; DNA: TGTGCCAGCAGCCCAGTACGGATGGGAACTGAAGCTTTCTTT
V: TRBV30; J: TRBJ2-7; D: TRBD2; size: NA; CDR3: CAWSVMGLASYEQYF; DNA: TGTGCCTGGAGTGTAATGGGACTAGCGTCTTACGAGCAGTACTTC
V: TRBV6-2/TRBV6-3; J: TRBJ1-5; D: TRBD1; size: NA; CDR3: CASKTGDLQPQHF; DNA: TGTGCCAGCAAAACAGGGGATCTTCAGCCCCAGCATTTT
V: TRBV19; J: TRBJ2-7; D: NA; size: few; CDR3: CASSSGGWSYEQYF; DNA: TGTGCCAGTAGTTCTGGCGGGTGGTCGTACGAGCAGTACTTC
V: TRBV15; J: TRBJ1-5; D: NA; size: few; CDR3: CTPADPSRQSAQHF; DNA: TGTACCCCGGCCGACCCGTCGCGGCAATCAGCCCAGCATTTT
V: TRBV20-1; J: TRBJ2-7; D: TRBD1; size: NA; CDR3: CSASFRTGGYEQYF; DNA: TGCAGTGCTAGTTTCCGGACAGGGGGATACGAGCAGTACTTC
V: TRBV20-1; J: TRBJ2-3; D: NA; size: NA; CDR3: CSAKDTGDTDTQYF; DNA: TGCAGTGCTAAAGACACCGGGGACACAGATACGCAGTATTTT